The present T cell receptor beta chain was sequenced within a study of T cells after somatic rescue of genetic block. The table came from immunoSEQ multiplex PCR; TCRdb's copy has only in-frame clones and leaves some out. The sample has some 68,000 clones, approximately 91% seen once. The V gene lost 7 bases and the J gene lost 6 bases, with 19 bases spanning the gap. CDR1 and CDR2 (germline): MDHEN, SYDVKM. This CDR3 has 15 residues. The specimen sequenced was peripheral blood mononuclear cells (PBMCs). The origin of this receptor is a man aged 25-45 years. The chain joins TRBV28 to TRBJ2-1, with D possibly being TRBD2 (6 bases). The CDR3 nucleotides read TGTGCCAGCACCGCGGGGACTCCCCATCGCAATGAGCAGTTCTTC. Amino acids: CASTAGTPHRNEQFF.